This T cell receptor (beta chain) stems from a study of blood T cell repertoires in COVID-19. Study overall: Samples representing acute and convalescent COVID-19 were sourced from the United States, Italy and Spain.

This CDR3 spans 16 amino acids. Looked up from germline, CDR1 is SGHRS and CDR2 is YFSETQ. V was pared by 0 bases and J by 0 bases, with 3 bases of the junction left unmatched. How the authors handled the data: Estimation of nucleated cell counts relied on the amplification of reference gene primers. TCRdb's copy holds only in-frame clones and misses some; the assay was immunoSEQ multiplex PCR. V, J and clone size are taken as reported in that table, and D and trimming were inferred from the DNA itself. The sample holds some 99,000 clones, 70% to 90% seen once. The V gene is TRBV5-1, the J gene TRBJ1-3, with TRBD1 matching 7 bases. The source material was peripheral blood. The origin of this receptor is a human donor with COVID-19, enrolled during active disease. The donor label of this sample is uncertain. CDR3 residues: CASSLATGNSGNTIYF. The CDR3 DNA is TGCGCCAGCAGCTTGGCGACAGGGAACTCTGGAAACACCATATATTTT. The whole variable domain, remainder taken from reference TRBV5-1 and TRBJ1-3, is KAGVTQTPRYLIKTRGQQVTLSCSPISGHRSVSWYQQTPGQGLQFLFEYFSETQRNKGNFPGRFSGRQFSNSRSEMNVSTLELGDSALYLCASSLATGNSGNTIYFGEGSWLTVV.